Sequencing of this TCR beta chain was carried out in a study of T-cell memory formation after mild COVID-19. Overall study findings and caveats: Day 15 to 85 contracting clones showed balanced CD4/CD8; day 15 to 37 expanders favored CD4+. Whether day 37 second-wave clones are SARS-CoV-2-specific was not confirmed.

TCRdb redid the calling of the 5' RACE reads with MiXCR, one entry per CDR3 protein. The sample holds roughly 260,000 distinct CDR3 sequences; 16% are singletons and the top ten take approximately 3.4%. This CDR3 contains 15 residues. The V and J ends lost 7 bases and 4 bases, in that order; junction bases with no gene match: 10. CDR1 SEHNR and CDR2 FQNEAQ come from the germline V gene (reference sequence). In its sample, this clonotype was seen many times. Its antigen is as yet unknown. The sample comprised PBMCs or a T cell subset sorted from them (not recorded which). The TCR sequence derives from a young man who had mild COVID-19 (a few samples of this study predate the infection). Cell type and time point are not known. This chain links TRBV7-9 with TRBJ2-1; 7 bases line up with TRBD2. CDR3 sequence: CASTGGAGSYNEQFF. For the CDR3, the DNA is TGTGCCAGCACTGGAGGAGCGGGGTCGTACAATGAGCAGTTCTTC.